This T cell receptor beta chain was recovered during a study of PD-L1 blockade in urothelial cancer. The wider study: Blood was tested 3 weeks (second dose) and 6 weeks into treatment.

Trimming removed 3 bases from V and 7 bases from J; junction bases left unmatched: 11. Germline values: CDR1 SGHAT, CDR2 FQNNGV. CDR3 length equals 16 residues. Assay: immunoSEQ multiplex PCR; the TCRdb copy retains only in-frame clones and omits some. The sample yields under 50,000 clones, 75% to 90% seen once. Time point: peripheral blood 6 weeks after treatment start. This clone showed up just once. This TCR came from a man aged 55-75 years with urothelial cancer. J is TRBJ2-1 and V is TRBV11-2; 8 bases agree with TRBD2. Source: PBMCs, taken around atezolizumab (anti-PD-L1) treatment. This CDR3 reads CASSFRAAGGENEQFF. The CDR3 nucleotides are TGTGCCAGCAGCTTCCGTGCCGCGGGGGGTGAGAATGAGCAGTTCTTC.